This T cell receptor (beta chain) was identified in a study of cytomegalovirus exposure and HLA in healthy donors (dated by TCRdb to between 2016 and 2019). Concerning the study at large: An earlier analysis of several hundred of the donors reported 250 to 350 Gb of sequence data and more than 90 million unique TCR beta sequences from 190 million or so T cells. An early release that covered 640 HLA-typed donors contained approximately 300 gigabases of sequencing data and tens of millions of unique TCR sequences. Of the 300 to 400 genotyped donors, approximately 82% fell in the genetic ancestry cluster associated with self-reported Caucasian donors. The study was designed to test whether signatures of past pathogen exposure could be identified by cataloging public T cell receptors. Using immunosequencing, the study profiled T cell repertoires from 666 subjects and related those repertoires to cytomegalovirus serostatus. In addition to the first cohort of 666 subjects, a separate validation cohort of some 120 different subjects was used. To predict cytomegalovirus infection status, the study brought together high-throughput TCR immunosequencing, statistical association of individual TCRs with disease status, and machine learning. In a later analysis, previously published TCR beta repertoires from 500 to 750 donors were re-analyzed and high-resolution HLA genotyping was added so that TCR occurrence patterns could be studied. Rather than drawing on any new phenotypic data, the later analysis identified candidate immune exposures from TCR beta sequences and the way those sequences occurred across donors. An earlier analysis of approximately 630 of the donors applied high-throughput TCR beta sequencing to assess whether each TCR beta V gene segment acted as functional or pseudogenic. Donor age, sex, ethnicity and CMV serostatus were compiled alongside the repertoire data. A later genetic analysis used genome-wide SNP genotypes for about 60% of the 666 donors, treating that subset as a discovery cohort. Every repertoire in the discovery cohort had been generated on one and the same sequencing platform. Class I and class II HLA loci were covered by the typing at four-digit resolution. The number of typed donors differed by locus: about 620-640 for A, B, C, DRB1 and DQB1; some 500 for DQA1; fewer than 610 for DPA1; and around 450 for DPB1. A few DR-DQ haplotypes were handled as single units for association and clustering because linkage in the cohort was strong. On average, roughly 240,000 unique TCR beta nucleotide sequences were sequenced per donor among 350 to 400 genotyped donors of the cohort, with about 19% of those sequences being non-productive.

The cohort was made up of 666 healthy bone marrow donors. At the time of sampling, all cohort members were nominally healthy, though unrecorded immune exposures were likely present. The donor tested CMV seropositive, placing the donor among the roughly 300 seropositive members of the cohort. A peripheral blood sample was provided by each donor, and peripheral blood mononuclear cells were used for TCR beta sequencing. The Qiagen DNeasy Blood Extraction Kit was used to extract genomic DNA from the blood cell samples. Library generation was performed with the immunoSEQ multiplex PCR assay. For the multiplex PCR, a mixture combining 60 forward primers for TCR Vbeta segments and 13 reverse primers for TCR Jbeta segments was used. Amplification of the CDR3 region of rearranged TCR beta genes was performed with a multiplex PCR assay on genomic DNA. The Illumina HiSeq System was used to sequence the amplified TCR beta libraries as 87-base-pair reads. The authors processed their data as follows. A later analysis counted some 74 million unique TCR beta chains across the 670 or so repertoires, and some 12 million of these chains were shared by at least two donors. To remove PCR and sequencing errors, raw reads were error-corrected and collapsed into unique sequences using a nearest-neighbor algorithm that merged closely related sequences. Alignment of CDR3 sequences to IMGT reference sequences was used to assign V, D and J gene segments. For a sequence to be retained, a match of at least six nucleotides to both a V gene segment and a J gene segment was required. Rearrangements were called productive when the CDR3 lacked stop codons and stayed in frame with V and J; all others were non-productive. Following IMGT convention, CDR3 was defined as the stretch from the second conserved V-encoded cysteine up to the conserved J-encoded phenylalanine. Sequences without an unambiguous match to a single V gene segment were excluded from the earlier analysis of about 600 of the donors. In an earlier analysis of 587 of the donors, V segments were called functional above 56.7% productive rearrangements and were called segregating when the between-donor standard deviation exceeded 5%. A statistical classification framework was built to diagnose cytomegalovirus status from the catalog of TCR beta chain sequences. In a later analysis, TCR nucleotide sequences were compared against IMGT/GENE-DB human TR gene sequences so that V and J genes could be assigned. The TCRdist pipeline was used in a later analysis to assign CDR3 sequences and most-parsimonious VDJ recombination scenarios. In a later analysis, each TCR beta chain was defined by its CDR3 amino acid sequence together with its V-gene family, and reads without a unique V-gene family were excluded. A later analysis removed 450 to 600 highly shared, low-generation-probability nucleotide sequences to deal with suspected cross-contamination and a sequencing artifact. For each public chain, a later analysis derived a clonal expansion index from normalized ranks of inferred template counts within each repertoire. In a later analysis, generation probabilities were computed using a VDJ recombination model fitted to out-of-frame rearrangements, and the results were checked against IGoR. Hypergeometric tests were used in a later analysis to score TCR-TCR, TCR-HLA and TCR-CMV co-occurrence, with a repertoire-size bias correction applied to the TCR pairs. To estimate false discovery rates, a later analysis permuted the HLA or CMV assignments 20 times. In a later analysis, co-occurring TCRs were grouped with DBSCAN, and TCRdist sequence similarity was added when clustering was performed within HLA-allele-positive subsets. Repertoires with fewer than 30,000 or more than 120,000 public chains, plus five repertoires with anomalous nucleotide sharing, were excluded from co-occurrence clustering. TCRdb took over this immuneACCESS table, retaining in-frame rearrangements with V and J assigned. Such tables are incomplete; in checked studies, under half of the missing clones stem from an unresolved V gene, and the remainder is unexplained. The DNA gave D and trimming, while V, J and clone size come from that table. For this sample there are fewer than 80,000 clones; more than 60% appear just once. The ten top clones hold around 25% of the sample.

CDR1 SEHNR and CDR2 FQNEAQ are derived from the germline V gene (reference sequence). The junction shows trimming of 5 bases on V and 2 bases on J, plus 15 bases between the germline ends. From its cysteine to its phenylalanine, the CDR3 spans 16 amino acids. Only the CDR3 part of the read is kept: 48 bases, read in frame from the first base. A note on this clone: It lacks a known antigen. Base qualities are missing; no much larger clone stands one base away.

Points the paper makes about the study in general: Because HLA typing was missing for some donors at each locus, association tests included only the typed subset. According to a later analysis, most CMV-associated TCR beta chains appeared to be HLA-restricted, and the HLA associations seemed to be driven largely by CMV exposure. A cluster of highly shared sequence variants was judged likely to be a technical artifact of the sequencing pipeline. Across donors, most TCR sequences were observed very rarely, whereas some public TCRs were present in many individuals. A few of the identified cytomegalovirus-associated TCR beta chains were confirmed in vitro to be specific for cytomegalovirus antigens. Over 15 rarely observed V segments, including chromosome 9 orphons, were excluded from the earlier analysis of about 610 of the donors because counts were too low. In both the original and validation cohorts, the classifier was reported to diagnose cytomegalovirus status with high specificity and sensitivity. Linkage disequilibrium might explain the correlated functional status among segregating V segments, but an unknown experimental factor could not be excluded. When HLA alleles, especially DR and DQ, strongly co-occurred, TCR associations were difficult to assign to individual alleles. Immune exposure information for the cohort was limited to CMV serostatus. A later analysis found that HLA-associated TCR beta chains were more clonally expanded and had lower generation probabilities than equally common non-associated chains. Sequencing depth was assumed to be roughly uniform across donors in the presence/absence analyses, though that assumption may not hold. A further reported finding was that TCR beta sequences accurately predicted the HLA-A and HLA-B alleles for most subjects in the first cohort. Some IMGT-functional V segments, including TRBV6-2 and TRBV6-3, could not be told apart with the 87-base-pair reads, so those segments were excluded. At a false discovery rate of 0.05, a later analysis linked some 18,000 TCR beta sequences to specific HLA alleles. The cohort was sequenced for TCR beta chains only, and without alpha or paired-chain data the features that could be detected were limited. The authors suggested that the approach could potentially be generalized to other disease states and immunological phenotypes. In a later genetic analysis, a missense DCLRE1C variant was associated with V-gene and J-gene trimming of TCR beta chains, and the association was replicated in an independent cohort. Several of the top co-occurrence clusters appeared to be linked to parvovirus B19, influenza, CMV and Epstein-Barr virus, according to a later analysis. In a later genetic analysis, fewer N-insertions in productive TCRs were reported among donors in an Asian-associated ancestry cluster than the roughly 700-donor mean. In a later analysis, TCR association rates were found to vary across HLA loci, with the most associated TCRs seen for DRB1 alleles and the fewest for HLA-C alleles. Broadly in line with IMGT annotations, most TCR beta V segments showed up in productive rearrangements about 90% or about 30% of the time in an earlier analysis of a few hundred of the donors. The study gave a list of 150 to 200 TCR beta chains associated with cytomegalovirus.

The rearranged chain carries TRBV7-9 and TRBJ1-4; there is no confident call for the D gene. Sequencing was carried out using PBMCs. The receptor comes from a woman aged 40 to 49 in good health and CMV-seropositive. The DNA sequence follows: TGTGCCAGCAGCCAATACCTGGCTAGGACTAATGAAAAACTGTTTTTT. Translated, it reads CASSQYLARTNEKLFF. The entire variable domain, with the stretches around the CDR3 drawn from the reference TRBV7-9 and TRBJ1-4 proteins, is DTGVSQNPRHKITKRGQNVTFRCDPISEHNRLYWYRQTLGQGPEFLTYFQNEAQLEKSRLLSDRFSAERPKGSFSTLEIQRTEQGDSAMYLCASSQYLARTNEKLFFGSGTQLSVL.